The next 29 T cell receptor beta chains were all read from a single sample in a study of blood T cells in healthy people across ages (dated by TCRdb to between 2015 and 2016). The library was generated by 5' RACE. TCRdb names Illumina HiSeq 2500 as the instrument used. A second PCR of about 6 to 11 cycles was performed with a sample-barcoded 5' primer and a J-beta primer mix. TCRdb reprocessing: public reads trimmed at Q25 with fastp, clones called with MiXCR, in-frame beta chains kept. Merged by CDR3 protein, the rows form single entries marked with the most common genes and DNA. The sample table holds 550,000 to 650,000 distinct CDR3 sequences, of which about 29% were seen once. The ten largest clonotypes hold over 3.5% of the sample. These data were also reused for a study on T cells of mothers and their children.

Sequenced sample: blood. These receptors originate from a boy aged 2 to 10 in good health.

The chain employs TRBV3-1 and TRBJ2-4, with 11 bases that match TRBD1. Germline loops: CDR1 LGHDT, CDR2 YNNKEL (reference sequence). This CDR3 has 17 amino acids. The V segment lost 1 base and the J segment 6 bases; nucleotides outside the gene matches: 8. CDR3 nucleotides: TGTGCCAGCAGCCAAGGGACAGGGGGCTTTGTTGGAAACATTCAGTACTTC. Translating it yields CASSQGTGGFVGNIQYF.

This clonotype was counted between two and nine times. The gene calls are TRBV2 and TRBJ2-5; D is unclear. The germline V gene has CDR1 SNHLY and CDR2 FYNNEI. The length of the CDR3 is 14 residues. Trimming took off 6 bases at V and 5 bases at J, with 16 bases between the two ends. CDR3 in amino acids: CASSPLPNGETQYF. In DNA form, the CDR3 reads TGTGCCAGCAGCCCCCTCCCAAATGGGGAGACCCAGTACTTC.

In its sample, this clonotype was seen once. CDR3 sequence (DNA): TGTGCCAGCGGCTCCCCAAGGGCGCTGGATGAGCAGTTCTTC. This sequence encodes CASGSPRALDEQFF. The chain has TRBV11-2 and TRBJ2-1, with D unresolved. V gave up 8 bases and J gave up 8 bases, with 19 bases separating them. The CDR3 has 14 amino acids. Germline lookup yields CDR1 SGHAT and CDR2 FQNNGV.

The sample holds a few counts of this clonotype. The rearrangement uses TRBV20-1 and TRBJ2-3; TRBD2 matches 11 bases. CDR3 length: 13 residues. Germline lookup yields CDR1 DFQATT and CDR2 SNEGSKA (reference sequence). V shed 6 bases and J 4 bases; nucleotides not matched to a gene: 3. The CDR3 is CSAILAGADTQYF. DNA for the CDR3: TGCAGTGCAATACTAGCGGGAGCAGATACGCAGTATTTT.

The rearrangement joins TRBV20-1 to TRBJ2-1; 15 bases line up with TRBD2. The V gene end was trimmed by 0 bases and the J gene end by 12 bases; junction bases not matched to a gene: 12. The CDR3 spans 17 residues. Per the germline V gene, CDR1 is DFQATT and CDR2 is SNEGSKA (reference sequence). CDR3 coding DNA: TGCAGTGCTAGAGATTCCTATAGGACTAGCGGGGGGGCCCGGCAGTTCTTC. As protein: CSARDSYRTSGGARQFF.

This clonotype was found a few times. The CDR3 loop is CAISADSGNTIYF. The CDR3 DNA is TGTGCCATCAGTGCGGATTCTGGAAACACCATATATTTT. This sequence joins TRBV10-3 and TRBJ1-3; D not resolved. The CDR3 is made up of 13 amino acids. Germline CDR1 and CDR2: ENHRY and SYGVKD. With 4 bases removed from V and 1 base from J, the gap between germline ends came to 5 bases.

The genes are TRBV29-1 and TRBJ2-3; TRBD2 matches 7 bases. Germline V gene data show CDR1 as SQVTM and CDR2 as ANQGSEA. This CDR3 comprises 12 residues. Here the CDR3 DNA reads TGCAGTCAGGGAGGGGCCACAGATACGCAGTATTTT. Its translation: CSQGGATDTQYF.

This clonotype has only one observation. This rearrangement joins TRBV20-1 to TRBJ1-1; the D is unclear. V shed 6 bases and J shed 2 bases, with 10 bases lying between them. CDR1 and CDR2 (germline): DFQATT, SNEGSKA (reference sequence). This CDR3 has 12 residues. This CDR3 reads CSAIRKNTEAFF. DNA for the CDR3: TGCAGTGCCATCAGGAAAAACACTGAAGCTTTCTTT.

This clonotype was observed a handful of times. CDR3 amino acids: CASSFSGYSYNEQFF. The DNA for the CDR3 is TGTGCCAGCAGCTTTAGCGGGTACTCCTACAATGAGCAGTTCTTC. This sequence joins TRBV13 and TRBJ2-1, with TRBD2 matching 7 bases. J lost 0 bases, V lost 3 bases, and 2 bases had no gene match. CDR3 size: 15 residues. Germline-derived CDR1 and CDR2 are PRHDT and FYEKMQ (reference sequence).

This chain connects TRBV12-3 or TRBV12-4 to TRBJ2-1; 7 nucleotides match TRBD2. V was clipped by 3 bases and J by 4 bases; unmatched bases: 6. CDR3 size: 15 residues. This chain's CDR3 is CASSLKRGEYNEQFF. The CDR3 region has the DNA TGTGCCAGCAGTTTGAAGCGGGGAGAGTACAATGAGCAGTTCTTC.

V is TRBV5-1 and J is TRBJ1-1, with D unresolved. Per germline, CDR1 SGHRS and CDR2 YFSETQ. With 10 bases removed from V and 0 bases from J, the gap between germline ends came to 10 bases. The CDR3 has 12 amino acids. The CDR3 here is CASRDMNTEAFF. CDR3 in DNA: TGCGCCTCCCGGGATATGAACACTGAAGCTTTCTTT.

The CDR3 region has the DNA TGTGCCTGGAGTTTCAGGGGGCTCGCCAATCAGCCCCAGCATTTT. This encodes CAWSFRGLANQPQHF. The J gene is TRBJ1-5, the V gene TRBV30, with 8 bases identical to TRBD1. This CDR3 region has 15 residues. Germline assignment: CDR1 GTSNPN and CDR2 SVGIG (reference sequence). After removal of 2 bases from V and 3 bases from J, the junction contained 6 bases not matched to a gene.

The chain carries TRBV27 and TRBJ2-5, with D uncertain. The CDR3 covers 14 residues. Germline CDR1 and CDR2: MNHEY and SMNVEV (reference sequence). V was cut by 2 bases and J by 5 bases, with 12 bases left in between. This CDR3 is CASSLGFGRETQYF. CDR3 DNA: TGTGCCAGCAGTTTAGGATTCGGGCGTGAGACCCAGTACTTC.

This chain links TRBV12-3 or TRBV12-4 with TRBJ2-1; TRBD2 matches at 7 bases. Trimming at V came to 6 bases and at J to 8 bases, leaving 10 bases not matched to a gene. The CDR3 covers 14 residues. The CDR3 here is CASRWGGSRDEQFF. Here the CDR3 DNA reads TGTGCCAGCAGATGGGGGGGGTCTCGGGATGAGCAGTTCTTC.

Many counts were recorded for this clonotype. This sequence joins TRBV10-3 and TRBJ2-5; possibly TRBD1 or TRBD2 for D (5 bases each). Germline lookup yields CDR1 ENHRY and CDR2 SYGVKD. This CDR3 has 15 amino acids. Trimming took 2 bases from V and 1 from J, leaving 11 bases between them. Here the CDR3 reads CAISERGTLQETQYF. The CDR3, as DNA: TGTGCCATCAGTGAGAGAGGGACCCTCCAAGAGACCCAGTACTTC.

In this sample, this clonotype turned up a few times. CDR3 loop: CASSLRTGWNTEAFF. The CDR3, as DNA: TGTGCCAGCAGTTTAAGGACAGGATGGAACACTGAAGCTTTCTTT. This chain joins TRBV28 and TRBJ1-1, with 7 bases identical to TRBD1. J lost 1 base, V lost 2 bases, and 4 bases had no gene match. The CDR3 is made up of 15 amino acids. Germline values: CDR1 MDHEN, CDR2 SYDVKM.

The chain uses TRBV6-6 and TRBJ1-4; D remains unclear. The CDR3 length is 15 residues. V lost 2 bases to trimming and J lost 4 bases, with 11 bases between them. Per germline, CDR1 MNHNY and CDR2 SVGAGI (reference sequence). The CDR3: CASSYQRSRNEKLFF. In nucleotides, the CDR3 is TGTGCCAGCAGTTACCAGCGCAGCCGTAATGAAAAACTGTTTTTT.

This clonotype was seen a few times. This chain uses TRBV11-2 with TRBJ2-1; 10 bases are a match to TRBD1. V lost 1 base and J lost 8; bases outside the gene matches: 5. CDR1 and CDR2 from the germline V gene are SGHAT and FQNNGV. The CDR3 extends over 15 amino acids. CDR3 nucleotides: TGTGCCAGCAGCTTAGGACAGGGGGCTAATTATGAGCAGTTCTTC. Translation gives CASSLGQGANYEQFF.

The genes are TRBV7-2 and TRBJ2-7, with 10 bases that match TRBD1. CDR1 and CDR2 (germline): SGHTA, FQGNSA. The CDR3 covers 14 residues. Trimming took 5 bases from V and 3 from J; bases not matched to a gene: 4. The CDR3 region has the DNA TGTGCCAGCAGCGCCCGGGACAGGGGCTACGAGCAGTACTTC. This sequence encodes CASSARDRGYEQYF. The variable domain in full, with the rest retrieved from reference TRBV7-2 and TRBJ2-7, is GAGVSQSPSNKVTEKGKDVELRCDPISGHTALYWYRQSLGQGLEFLIYFQGNSAPDKSGLPSDRFSAERTGGSVSTLTIQRTQQEDSAVYLCASSARDRGYEQYFGPGTRLTVT.

This clonotype was seen at least ten times. The DNA is omitted, as the CDR3 cannot be located on it reliably, and the CDR3 follows TCRdb's listing. The chain has TRBV20-1 and TRBJ1-2. The CDR3 has 15 residues if both end residues are counted. Germline V gene sequence: CDR1 DFQATT, CDR2 SNEGSKA (reference sequence). CDR3 region: CSASSMATPSVGSSF.

In this sample, this clonotype turned up a few times. With a much larger clone just one base away, this may be a read error. CDR3 DNA: TGTGCCGGCTTCGAGCCGAACACCGGGGAGCTGTTTTTT. This gives the protein CAGFEPNTGELFF. The V gene is TRBV28, the J gene TRBJ2-2; D is undetermined. The germline V gene has CDR1 MDHEN and CDR2 SYDVKM. The CDR3 loop spans 13 amino acids. V was clipped by 11 bases and J by 0 bases, with 10 bases between them.

The J gene is TRBJ2-1, the V gene TRBV6-1; D gene unclear. The CDR3 has 15 residues. CDR1 and CDR2 from the germline V gene are MNHNS and SASEGT. Trimming took 1 base from V and 3 from J, leaving 10 bases between them. Here the CDR3 reads CASSEVSGDYNEQFF. The CDR3 bases are TGTGCCAGCAGTGAAGTGAGTGGGGACTACAATGAGCAGTTCTTC.

This clonotype was seen only a few times. This chain uses TRBV2 with TRBJ2-7; D is perhaps TRBD2 (6 bases). Trimming pared 3 bases from V and 0 bases from J, leaving 15 bases between. This CDR3 spans 16 amino acids. Germline CDR1 is SNHLY and CDR2 is FYNNEI. The CDR3 DNA sequence: TGTGCCAGCAGTGATCGGAATAGCGGTAACTCCTACGAGCAGTACTTC. It yields the protein CASSDRNSGNSYEQYF.

This clonotype was observed a handful of times. This chain links TRBV5-6 with TRBJ2-7; maybe TRBD2 (6 bases). This CDR3 is 16 amino acids long. Trimming left V 1 base short and J 0 bases short, with 14 bases between. CDR1 is SGHDT and CDR2 is YYEEEE in the germline V gene. CDR3 in DNA: TGTGCCAGCAGCTTGAGACGCGGGGACTTCTCCTACGAGCAGTACTTC. Translating it yields CASSLRRGDFSYEQYF.

The chain links TRBV20-1 to TRBJ1-1, with D tentatively TRBD1 (5 bases). The CDR3 is made up of 14 amino acids. The germline gives CDR1 DFQATT, CDR2 SNEGSKA (reference sequence). The V and J ends lost 0 bases and 8 bases respectively, with 16 bases between them. The CDR3 coding sequence is TGCAGTGCTAGAGATAGCCCAGGGAGGATGGAAGCTTTCTTT. Its translation: CSARDSPGRMEAFF.

This clonotype showed up just a few times. The gene calls are TRBV6-1 and TRBJ2-7; 7 bases map to TRBD1. Germline CDR1 reads MNHNS; CDR2 reads SASEGT. J lost 3 bases, V lost 4 bases, and 6 bases had no gene match. The CDR3 spans 14 residues. CDR3 sequence reads: CASSADRVGYEQYF. The CDR3 DNA is TGTGCCAGCAGTGCCGACAGGGTGGGCTACGAGCAGTACTTC.

CDR3 protein: CASSFLAVQETQYF. In DNA, the CDR3 is TGCGCCAGCAGCTTCCTAGCGGTCCAAGAGACCCAGTACTTC. V is TRBV4-3 and J is TRBJ2-5; TRBD2 aligns across 7 bases. Germline V gene data show CDR1 as LGHNA and CDR2 as YSLEER. The J segment lost 1 base and the V segment lost 5 bases, leaving 4 bases of the junction unmatched. The CDR3 has 14 residues.

This clonotype showed up many times. The rearrangement uses TRBV29-1 and TRBJ2-5; D ambiguous. Germline-derived CDR1 and CDR2 are SQVTM and ANQGSEA. V dropped 3 bases and J dropped 1 base, with 18 bases sitting between them. This CDR3 is 16 amino acids long. CDR3 protein: CSVESSWSEFQETQYF. The CDR3 DNA reads TGCAGCGTTGAGTCTTCGTGGTCGGAATTCCAAGAGACCCAGTACTTC.

V gene TRBV27 combines with J gene TRBJ2-3; no reliable D call. The CDR3 sequence is 14 residues long. Trimming removed 1 base from V and 1 base from J, with 6 bases in between. Germline CDR1 MNHEY, CDR2 SMNVEV (reference sequence). CDR3 coding DNA: TGTGCCAGCAGTTTATTGTCCCGCACAGATACGCAGTATTTT. Its protein is CASSLLSRTDTQYF.